A single sample gave rise to the 9 T cell receptor beta chains below, sequenced in a study of T cell repertoires in cytomegalovirus infection. In TCRdb, the reads were re-called with MiXCR into one record per CDR3 protein. Seen here are some 900,000 distinct CDR3 sequences, approximately 29% observed once, and the top ten hold over 10%. Their antigens are not known. Here the sequenced sample was cultured CD8+ T cells from PBMCs, taken from culture after CMV antigen stimulation. These receptors were obtained from a human donor in good health (CMV status not recorded). Some clones in this sample may be carry-over from other donors' samples.

The table lists this clonotype with a count of one. The gene calls are TRBV6-5 and TRBJ1-2; D perhaps matches TRBD1 (5 bases). Per germline, CDR1 MNHEY and CDR2 SVGAGI. This CDR3 has 17 residues. Trimming removed 0 bases from V and 6 bases from J, with 20 bases in between. The DNA of the CDR3 is TGTGCCAGCAGTTACTCGATGTGGCTCAGGTCGGGGGATGGCTACACCTTC. Translation: CASSYSMWLRSGDGYTF.

This clonotype was seen ten or more times. The rearrangement joins TRBV7-6 to TRBJ2-1; D remains unclear. The CDR3 runs to 12 residues. Germline-derived CDR1 and CDR2 are SGHVS and FNYEAQ. V shed 2 bases and J shed 10 bases, with 9 bases lying between them. The DNA for the CDR3 is TGTGCCAGCAGCTTACCTGGCCGGGAGCAGTTCTTC. This sequence encodes CASSLPGREQFF. Combining the CDR3 with reference TRBV7-6 and TRBJ2-1 gives the whole variable domain GAGVSQSPRYKVTKRGQDVALRCDPISGHVSLYWYRQALGQGPEFLTYFNYEAQQDKSGLPNDRFSAERPEGSISTLTIQRTEQRDSAMYRCASSLPGREQFFGPGTRLTVL.

Ten or more counts support this clonotype. The gene calls are TRBV7-2 and TRBJ1-4; no reliable D call. Trimming took 4 bases from V and 4 from J, leaving 10 bases between them. This CDR3 is built from 14 residues. CDR1 is SGHTA and CDR2 is FQGNSA in the germline V gene. As DNA, the CDR3 is TGTGCCAGCAGCTCACCCGGGGATAATGAAAAACTGTTTTTT. Its translation is CASSSPGDNEKLFF.

This clonotype was seen only once. The J gene is TRBJ1-1, the V gene TRBV7-6, with a weak D call TRBD1 (5 bases). The V gene lost 5 bases and the J gene lost 11 bases, with 15 bases spanning the gap. The CDR3 is 12 residues long. Germline V gene sequence: CDR1 SGHVS, CDR2 FNYEAQ. In nucleotides, the CDR3 is TGTGCCAGCAGCCCGGGGCGACCGTGGGCTTTCTTT. This translates into CASSPGRPWAFF.

This clonotype was observed a handful of times. This rearrangement joins TRBV28 to TRBJ2-5; D perhaps matches TRBD1 (5 bases). Germline V gives CDR1 MDHEN, CDR2 SYDVKM. Trimming removed 5 bases at V and 3 bases at J, with 10 bases between. The CDR3 is made up of 13 amino acids. CDR3 in amino acids: CASSVTEEETQYF. The CDR3 DNA follows: TGTGCCAGCAGTGTGACAGAGGAAGAGACCCAGTACTTC.

The V gene is TRBV12-3 or TRBV12-4, the J gene TRBJ2-1; possible D gene TRBD1, 6 bases. CDR3 length equals 16 residues. Trimming left V 5 bases short and J 0 bases short, with 14 bases between. The CDR3 DNA is TGTGCCAGCAGTCTGCGGACAGTAGGCTCCTACAATGAGCAGTTCTTC. It specifies CASSLRTVGSYNEQFF.

As for this clonotype: An end of the junction differs from the germline gene, which may be a read error. The V call is TRBV11-2, the J call TRBJ1-1; perhaps TRBD1 as D (6 bases). The germline V gene has CDR1 SGHAT and CDR2 FQNNGV. This CDR3 contains 15 residues. CDR3 sequence reads: CVSSPYGTMNTEAFF. The DNA of the CDR3 is TGTGTCAGCAGCCCATATGGGACAATGAACACTGAAGCTTTCTTT.

The chain carries TRBV6-5 and TRBJ2-5, with TRBD1 matching over 8 bases. The ends lost 9 bases at V and 8 bases at J; junction bases unmatched: 11. Per germline, CDR1 MNHEY and CDR2 SVGAGI. This CDR3 comprises 13 residues. In DNA form, the CDR3 reads TGTGCCAGTGGGCGACAGGGGATTTTTACCCAGTACTTC. As protein: CASGRQGIFTQYF.

This chain links TRBV6-5 with TRBJ2-1; possible D gene TRBD2, 5 bases. The V and J ends lost 5 bases and 5 bases respectively, with 13 bases between them. The length of the CDR3 is 14 residues. Germline V lookup: CDR1 MNHEY, CDR2 SVGAGI. The CDR3 DNA follows: TGTGCCAGCAGTGAAACTAGGGCCGACAATGAGCAGTTCTTC. The encoded protein is CASSETRADNEQFF.